Listed below are T cell receptor beta chains from one sample, sequenced in a study of cytomegalovirus exposure and HLA in healthy donors. TCRdb's table, derived via immunoSEQ multiplex PCR, lists solely in-frame clones and lacks some. The table lists roughly 98,000 clones, around 79% of them singletons. The sequencing input was PBMCs. All receptors come from a female donor in good health and CMV-seropositive. CDR3s include the opening cysteine and the closing phenylalanine or tryptophan. Each record gives: clone size, V gene, D gene, J gene, CDR3 protein, CDR3 DNA. The D gene is left open where the match is weak. Clone size appears in some rows only: once, few, many, or a class for an expanded clone.

clone_size: -
v_call: TRBV30
d_call: -
j_call: TRBJ2-3
cdr3_aa: CAWSSHTGTDTQYF
cdr3_nt: TGTGCCTGGAGTTCTCATACAGGGACAGATACGCAGTATTTT

clone_size: few
v_call: TRBV5-5
d_call: TRBD1
j_call: TRBJ2-7
cdr3_aa: CASSFRQGLEQYF
cdr3_nt: TGTGCCAGCAGCTTTCGACAGGGTCTCGAGCAGTACTTC

clone_size: -
v_call: TRBV28
d_call: TRBD1
j_call: TRBJ1-2
cdr3_aa: CASSFSGQGKGYGYTF
cdr3_nt: TGTGCCAGCAGTTTCTCCGGACAGGGGAAGGGCTATGGCTACACCTTC

clone_size: -
v_call: TRBV7-9
d_call: -
j_call: TRBJ1-2
cdr3_aa: CASSQAPNYGYTF
cdr3_nt: TGTGCCAGCAGCCAGGCCCCTAACTATGGCTACACCTTC

clone_size: few
v_call: TRBV7-8
d_call: TRBD1
j_call: TRBJ2-7
cdr3_aa: CASRRMGQGYEQYF
cdr3_nt: TGTGCCAGCAGGAGAATGGGACAGGGATACGAGCAGTACTTC

clone_size: once
v_call: TRBV30
d_call: TRBD2
j_call: TRBJ2-5
cdr3_aa: CAWSVLAGDLYRKTQYF
cdr3_nt: TGTGCCTGGAGTGTACTAGCGGGAGACCTGTACCGGAAGACCCAGTACTTC

clone_size: -
v_call: TRBV4-3
d_call: TRBD1
j_call: TRBJ2-2
cdr3_aa: CASSQALTGAGELFF
cdr3_nt: TGCGCCAGCAGCCAAGCATTGACAGGGGCCGGGGAGCTGTTTTTT

clone_size: once
v_call: TRBV18
d_call: TRBD1
j_call: TRBJ2-1
cdr3_aa: CASTGGVDNEQFF
cdr3_nt: TGTGCCAGCACAGGGGGCGTGGACAATGAGCAGTTCTTC

clone_size: -
v_call: TRBV2
d_call: -
j_call: TRBJ1-3
cdr3_aa: CASKEGIRLWAGNTIYF
cdr3_nt: TGTGCCAGCAAGGAGGGGATAAGGCTCTGGGCTGGAAACACCATATATTTT

clone_size: few
v_call: TRBV5-4
d_call: TRBD1
j_call: TRBJ1-1
cdr3_aa: CASSSRRGQFSMNTEAFF
cdr3_nt: TGTGCCAGCAGCTCCAGAAGGGGACAGTTTTCAATGAACACTGAAGCTTTCTTT

clone_size: -
v_call: TRBV11-2
d_call: -
j_call: TRBJ2-1
cdr3_aa: CASSLGAGTYNEQFF
cdr3_nt: TGTGCCAGCAGCTTAGGGGCCGGGACTTACAATGAGCAGTTCTTC

clone_size: -
v_call: TRBV7-2
d_call: -
j_call: TRBJ2-7
cdr3_aa: CASSLYSSYEQYF
cdr3_nt: TGTGCCAGCAGCTTATACAGCTCCTACGAGCAGTACTTC

clone_size: -
v_call: TRBV7-8
d_call: TRBD2
j_call: TRBJ2-3
cdr3_aa: CASSSLAGGPGDTQYF
cdr3_nt: TGTGCCAGCAGCTCACTAGCGGGGGGGCCCGGAGATACGCAGTATTTT

clone_size: -
v_call: TRBV10-3
d_call: TRBD1
j_call: TRBJ2-1
cdr3_aa: CAISRGGQGGSNEQFF
cdr3_nt: TGTGCCATCAGCCGGGGGGGACAGGGGGGTAGCAATGAGCAGTTCTTC

clone_size: -
v_call: TRBV5-1
d_call: -
j_call: TRBJ1-2
cdr3_aa: CASSSGGTNYGYTF
cdr3_nt: TGCGCCAGCAGCTCGGGGGGGACTAACTATGGCTACACCTTC

clone_size: once
v_call: TRBV6-4
d_call: TRBD1
j_call: TRBJ1-1
cdr3_aa: CASSDAGQYMNTEAFF
cdr3_nt: TGTGCCAGCAGTGATGCGGGACAGTACATGAACACTGAAGCTTTCTTT

clone_size: few
v_call: TRBV6-1
d_call: TRBD1
j_call: TRBJ1-5
cdr3_aa: CASSWDRAQPQHF
cdr3_nt: TGTGCCAGCAGCTGGGACAGGGCTCAGCCCCAGCATTTT

clone_size: -
v_call: TRBV28
d_call: -
j_call: TRBJ1-2
cdr3_aa: CASSSGWNYGYTF
cdr3_nt: TGTGCCAGCAGTTCAGGGTGGAACTATGGCTACACCTTC

clone_size: -
v_call: TRBV28
d_call: -
j_call: TRBJ1-2
cdr3_aa: CASSDSTGGFPNYGYTF
cdr3_nt: TGTGCCAGCAGCGACTCGACAGGAGGCTTTCCAAACTATGGCTACACCTTC

clone_size: -
v_call: TRBV5-8
d_call: -
j_call: TRBJ2-7
cdr3_aa: CASSFPRLVGQYF
cdr3_nt: TGTGCCAGCAGCTTCCCCCGGCTAGTCGGGCAGTACTTC

clone_size: -
v_call: TRBV6-5
d_call: TRBD2
j_call: TRBJ2-3
cdr3_aa: CASSRWTSGEDTQYF
cdr3_nt: TGTGCCAGCAGTCGCTGGACTAGCGGGGAAGATACGCAGTATTTT

clone_size: -
v_call: TRBV5-1
d_call: TRBD2
j_call: TRBJ2-7
cdr3_aa: CASSARTSGSVGYEQYF
cdr3_nt: TGCGCCAGCAGCGCCCGGACTAGCGGGAGCGTGGGGTACGAGCAGTACTTC

clone_size: -
v_call: TRBV28
d_call: -
j_call: TRBJ1-5
cdr3_aa: CASRPPLGSNQPQHF
cdr3_nt: TGTGCCAGCAGACCCCCACTTGGTAGCAATCAGCCCCAGCATTTT

clone_size: -
v_call: TRBV5-6
d_call: -
j_call: TRBJ1-5
cdr3_aa: CASSAQGDQPQHF
cdr3_nt: TGTGCCAGCAGCGCCCAGGGCGATCAGCCCCAGCATTTT

clone_size: -
v_call: TRBV19
d_call: TRBD1
j_call: TRBJ1-1
cdr3_aa: CASRSQGITEAFF
cdr3_nt: TGTGCCAGTAGGTCACAGGGGATCACTGAAGCTTTCTTT

clone_size: -
v_call: TRBV18
d_call: -
j_call: TRBJ2-7
cdr3_aa: CASSPALLHEQYF
cdr3_nt: TGTGCCAGCTCACCCGCCCTATTACACGAGCAGTACTTC

clone_size: few
v_call: TRBV5-6
d_call: -
j_call: TRBJ2-5
cdr3_aa: CASRRTVQETQYF
cdr3_nt: TGTGCCAGCAGGCGGACAGTCCAAGAGACCCAGTACTTC

clone_size: -
v_call: TRBV15
d_call: -
j_call: TRBJ2-7
cdr3_aa: CATSRGISSYEQYF
cdr3_nt: TGTGCCACCAGCAGAGGCATTAGCTCCTACGAGCAGTACTTC

clone_size: -
v_call: TRBV4-1
d_call: -
j_call: TRBJ1-5
cdr3_aa: CASSQERWNQPQHF
cdr3_nt: TGCGCCAGCAGCCAAGAGAGATGGAATCAGCCCCAGCATTTT